This TCR beta chain was recorded in a study of T cell responses to AZD1222 COVID-19 vaccine. Libraries were prepared by immunoSEQ multiplex PCR; TCRdb keeps only in-frame clonotypes and omits some of them. In the table there are about 140,000 clones, around 93% of which are singletons. As regards this clone: Antigen: not known.

Broader study findings: AZD1222 recipients seropositive at baseline numbered only six or seven. No repertoire was sampled before or during the peak T cell response, only after it. The study found Spike-specific TCR breadth and depth rose after two AZD1222 doses.

The receptor was derived from an adult who received the AZD1222 COVID-19 vaccine. The sample in question was peripheral blood, obtained 28 days after the second AZD1222 dose.

The CDR3 loop is CASSLSGRIYEQYF. The CDR3 nucleotides are TGTGCCAGCAGTTTGAGCGGGAGAATATACGAGCAGTACTTC. The chain employs TRBV6-5 and TRBJ2-7; TRBD2 aligns across 8 bases. CDR3 length equals 14 residues. J lost 4 bases, V lost 4 bases, and 6 bases had no gene match. Germline CDR1 is MNHEY and CDR2 is SVGAGI.